These 3 T cell receptor beta chains originate from one sample sequenced in a study of cytomegalovirus exposure and HLA in healthy donors. Assay used: immunoSEQ multiplex PCR; TCRdb lists only in-frame clones, some missing. The sample lists about 170,000 clones; approximately 89% were seen once. Sequencing was performed on PBMCs. These receptors originate from a woman in her late teens or twenties in good health and CMV-seropositive.

This sequence joins TRBV28 and TRBJ2-7, with TRBD1 as a possible D gene (5 bases). CDR1 and CDR2 from the germline V gene are MDHEN and SYDVKM. This CDR3 spans 13 amino acids. V shed 4 bases and J shed 2 bases, with 9 bases lying between them. The CDR3 DNA follows: TGTGCCAGCAGTTCCAGGGTACCCTACGAGCAGTACTTC. Protein sequence: CASSSRVPYEQYF. Full variable domain (outside the CDR3, taken from reference TRBV28 and TRBJ2-7): DVKVTQSSRYLVKRTGEKVFLECVQDMDHENMFWYRQDPGLGLRLIYFSYDVKMKEKGDIPEGYSVSREKKERFSLILESASTNQTSMYLCASSSRVPYEQYFGPGTRLTVT.

This clone was found once. The genes are TRBV6-1 and TRBJ2-3; the D gene is possibly TRBD2 (6 bases). Germline lookup yields CDR1 MNHNS and CDR2 SASEGT. V lost 4 bases, J lost 1 base, and 18 bases lay in between. The CDR3 runs to 17 residues. The CDR3 sequence: CASSALAFPPGTDTQYF. In DNA form, the CDR3 reads TGTGCCAGCAGTGCGCTAGCGTTCCCCCCTGGCACAGATACGCAGTATTTT.

This clone was picked up one time. The V gene is TRBV29-1, the J gene TRBJ2-7, with TRBD1 identical over 7 bases. In germline, CDR1 is SQVTM, CDR2 ANQGSEA. The CDR3 extends over 14 amino acids. The V segment lost 7 bases and the J segment 3 bases; nucleotides outside the gene matches: 12. The CDR3 region is CSAQDRLGNYEQYF. Written as DNA, the CDR3 is TGCAGCGCCCAGGACAGGCTCGGCAACTACGAGCAGTACTTC.